What follows are 25 T cell receptor beta chains derived from one specimen sequenced in a study of read filtering for tumor transcriptome and immune sequencing. Molecular barcoded adaptors covering alpha/delta and beta/gamma chains were used on approximately 400 ng RNA. TCRdb re-called the reads with MiXCR, one entry per CDR3 protein. The table lists under 40,000 distinct CDR3 sequences, 14% of them singletons. The specimen was a population of CD138-negative cells sorted from bone marrow. These receptors were collected from a donor at least 40 years old with multiple myeloma.

This clonotype appeared many times. At one end the junction does not follow the germline gene, possibly because of a read error. The chain couples TRBV2 to TRBJ2-3; 10 bases map to TRBD2. Germline V gene data show CDR1 as SNHLY and CDR2 as FYNNEI. The CDR3 loop spans 14 amino acids. The CDR3 region has the DNA TGTGCCAACCGAGCCCTAGCGGGGGCGGATATGCAGTATTTT. Amino acids: CANRALAGADMQYF. Full variable domain (outside the CDR3, taken from reference TRBV2 and TRBJ2-3): EPEVTQTPSHQVTQMGQEVILRCVPISNHLYFYWYRQILGQKVEFLVSFYNNEISEKSEIFDDQFSVERPDGSNFTLKIRSTKLEDSAMYFCANRALAGADMQYFGPGTRLTVL.

This clonotype was counted many times. The V call is TRBV7-3, the J call TRBJ2-7; unclear D gene. Germline V lookup: CDR1 SGHTA, CDR2 FQGTGA. The CDR3 runs to 12 residues. Trimming removed 5 bases at V and 7 bases at J, with 12 bases between. This CDR3 is CASSPGGQEQYF. CDR3 nucleotides: TGTGCCAGCAGCCCGGGCGGCCAGGAGCAGTACTTC.

In its sample, this clonotype ranks as medium-sized. The chain carries TRBV5-6 and TRBJ2-1; D gene unclear. This CDR3 is 15 amino acids long. Germline assignment: CDR1 SGHDT and CDR2 YYEEEE. Trimming stripped 2 bases from V and 1 base from J, with 10 bases between. This CDR3 reads CASSLVDQSYNEQFF. For the CDR3, the DNA is TGTGCCAGCAGCTTAGTGGACCAATCCTACAATGAGCAGTTCTTC.

This clonotype was observed a few times. Just one base apart from a much larger clone, this may be a read error. The genes are TRBV20-1 and TRBJ2-3; 8 nucleotides line up with TRBD2. The CDR3 contains 16 residues. CDR1 DFQATT and CDR2 SNEGSKA come from the germline V gene (reference sequence). Here the CDR3 DNA reads TGCGGTGCAGAAGCGGGGGCTTGGCCGGGCACAGATACGCAGTATTTT. It yields the protein CGAEAGAWPGTDTQYF.

Notes on this clonotype: It may be a read error: a sequence one base away is much more abundant. The CDR3 carries no conserved terminal phenylalanine or tryptophan, so it likely arises from a read error. The chain joins TRBV29-1 to TRBJ2-4; D perhaps matches TRBD1 (5 bases). CDR1 is SQVTM, CDR2 ANQGSEA, per germline. There are 14 residues in the CDR3. The germline V and J ends were trimmed by 7 bases and 2 bases, with 15 bases remaining between them. CDR3 nucleotides: TGCAGCGGGGTTCTCTCAGGGACCAAAAACATTCAGTACCTC. Residues: CSGVLSGTKNIQYL.

J is TRBJ1-1 and V is TRBV7-9, with TRBD1 identical over 7 bases. CDR3 length: 15 residues. V lost 5 bases and J lost 1; bases outside the gene matches: 7. Germline V gene sequence: CDR1 SEHNR, CDR2 FQNEAQ (reference sequence). The CDR3 nucleotides are TGTGCCAGCAGCCCCGGACAGGAGGCGAACACTGAAGCTTTCTTT. Translated, it gives CASSPGQEANTEAFF.

To note about this clonotype: Possible read error: a much larger clone is one base away. The chain carries TRBV28 and TRBJ2-1; D is unclear. CDR3 length: 12 amino acids. Germline CDR1 reads MDHEN; CDR2 reads SYDVKM. Here the CDR3 DNA reads TGTGCCAGCAGTTTAGTCTACAATGAGCAGGTCTTC. This encodes CASSLVYNEQVF.

This clonotype was seen at least ten times. This sequence joins TRBV12-3 or TRBV12-4 and TRBJ1-1, with TRBD1 as a possible D gene (6 bases). The V end lost 5 bases, the J end lost 6 bases, and 13 bases lay between the germline ends. The CDR3 has 13 amino acids. This CDR3 is CASSPQGSAEAFF. The CDR3 nucleotides are TGTGCCAGCAGTCCGCAGGGGTCGGCTGAAGCTTTCTTT.

This clonotype showed up many times. The chain carries TRBV6-2 or TRBV6-3 and TRBJ1-5, with 10 bases that match TRBD1. Germline V gives CDR1 MNHEY, CDR2 SVGEGT. The CDR3 runs to 15 residues. Trimming cost V 6 bases and J 1 base; bases outside gene matches: 3. CDR3 in amino acids: CASRTGGLSNQPQHF. CDR3 coding DNA: TGTGCCAGCAGGACAGGGGGCTTAAGCAATCAGCCCCAGCATTTT.

At least ten counts were recorded for this clonotype. V is TRBV20-1 and J is TRBJ1-1; 7 bases are shared with TRBD1. The CDR3 has 13 amino acids. V lost 6 bases and J lost 6; bases outside the gene matches: 10. CDR1 is DFQATT and CDR2 is SNEGSKA in the germline V gene (reference sequence). The CDR3 loop is CSAHNPTGPEAFF. The CDR3 region has the DNA TGCAGTGCCCATAACCCGACAGGGCCTGAAGCTTTCTTT.

This clonotype was counted at least ten times. The missing conserved phenylalanine or tryptophan at the end of this CDR3 makes a read error likely. The chain uses TRBV24-1 and TRBJ2-2, with 10 bases that match TRBD1. Germline CDR1 and CDR2: KGHDR and SFDVKD. J lost 5 bases, V lost 2 bases, and 4 bases had no gene match. The CDR3 covers 16 residues. CDR3 sequence: CATSDYGQGVTGELFS. The CDR3 nucleotides are TGTGCCACCAGTGATTACGGACAGGGGGTAACCGGGGAGCTGTTTTCT.

This clonotype was seen repeatedly, ten times or more. V usage is TRBV7-2 and J usage is TRBJ1-3; 9 bases match TRBD1. CDR3 length equals 17 residues. J was trimmed by 1 base and V by 2 bases; bases with no gene match: 6. Germline CDR1 and CDR2: SGHTA and FQGNSA. The CDR3 loop is CASSLFRDRASGNTIYF. As DNA, the CDR3 is TGTGCCAGCAGCTTATTTCGGGACAGGGCATCTGGAAACACCATATATTTT.

The sample holds many counts of this clonotype. V gene TRBV6-5 combines with J gene TRBJ2-1; tentatively, D is TRBD2 (7 bases). CDR1 MNHEY and CDR2 SVGAGI come from the germline V gene. The V end lost 5 bases, the J end lost 9 bases, and 14 bases lay between the germline ends. The CDR3 loop spans 13 amino acids. In DNA form, the CDR3 reads TGTGCCAGCAGTAAGGGGGGGCATAGTGAGCAGTTCTTC. It yields the protein CASSKGGHSEQFF.

The chain is built from TRBV10-3 and TRBJ2-6; 7 bases are shared with TRBD1. V gave up 10 bases and J gave up 2 bases; unmatched junction bases: 11. The germline gives CDR1 ENHRY, CDR2 SYGVKD. This CDR3 has 16 residues. CDR3 region: CATQDRTLPGANVLTF. CDR3 DNA sequence: TGTGCCACCCAGGACAGGACTCTCCCTGGGGCCAACGTCCTGACTTTC.

Many counts were recorded for this clonotype. The CDR3 nucleotides are TGTGCCAGCAGCTCCTGGACAGGGACTGAAGCTTTCTTT. As protein: CASSSWTGTEAFF. The chain couples TRBV7-2 to TRBJ1-1; 8 bases agree with TRBD1. CDR3 length: 13 residues. V lost 4 bases to trimming and J lost 5 bases; unmatched junction nucleotides: 3. Germline CDR1 is SGHTA and CDR2 is FQGNSA.

This clonotype showed up just a few times. The rearrangement links TRBV12-3 or TRBV12-4 to TRBJ2-5; D remains unclear. This CDR3 region has 15 residues. Trimming shortened V by 1 base and J by 0 bases, and 9 bases separated the two germline ends. The CDR3 loop is CASSLVLKYQETQYF. The DNA for the CDR3 is TGTGCCAGCAGTTTAGTCCTTAAGTACCAAGAGACCCAGTACTTC.

This clonotype was seen repeatedly, ten times or more. This chain links TRBV5-1 with TRBJ1-5, with D perhaps matching TRBD1 (5 bases). This CDR3 has 15 amino acids. Trimming took 4 bases from V and 7 from J, leaving 18 bases between them. Germline values: CDR1 SGHRS, CDR2 YFSETQ. The CDR3 is CASSLNDRFRQPQHF. The CDR3 DNA reads TGCGCCAGCAGCCTTAACGACAGATTTCGGCAGCCCCAGCATTTT.

This clonotype was recorded many times. The V and J genes are TRBV9 and TRBJ2-1, with a possible D match to TRBD2 (6 bases). The CDR3 consists of 16 residues. Germline V gene lookup returns CDR1 SGDLS and CDR2 YYNGEE. Trimming removed 0 bases from V and 3 bases from J, with 13 bases in between. The CDR3 reads CASSVDDGGFYNEQFF. The CDR3 DNA is TGTGCCAGCAGCGTAGATGACGGGGGATTCTACAATGAGCAGTTCTTC.

As to this clonotype: A much bigger clone sits one base away, suggesting this may be a read error. V is TRBV7-2 and J is TRBJ1-5; D unresolved. Germline V lookup: CDR1 SGHTA, CDR2 FQGNSA. This CDR3 region has 15 residues. The CDR3 loop is CASSPDGRNNQSQHF. The DNA of the CDR3 is TGTGCCAGCAGCCCCGATGGGAGAAACAATCAGTCCCAGCATTTT.

As to this clonotype: A read error may explain this, as a much larger clone is one base away. The rearrangement uses TRBV27 and TRBJ1-5; possible D gene TRBD1, 5 bases. The ends were cut back, 11 bases at V and 3 bases at J, with 23 bases in the middle. Germline V gene data show CDR1 as MNHEY and CDR2 as SMNVEV (reference sequence). This CDR3 is built from 16 residues. CDR3 sequence (DNA): TGTGCCGGCGGACCTAGGGGAGGGCCGCTCAATCAGCCCCAGCATTTT. Protein: CAGGPRGGPLNQPQHF.

This clonotype occurred many times. V is TRBV5-1 and J is TRBJ1-4; the D is unclear. The CDR3 has 14 amino acids. V shed 6 bases and J shed 2 bases, with 11 bases lying between them. Germline assignment: CDR1 SGHRS and CDR2 YFSETQ. Here the CDR3 DNA reads TGCGCCAGCACCGAGGCTTCTACTAATGAAAAACTGTTTTTT. This encodes CASTEASTNEKLFF.

Ten or more counts support this clonotype. The chain carries TRBV3-2 and TRBJ1-5. TRBV3-2 is described as a pseudogene. This CDR3 has 15 residues. The CDR3 DNA reads as TGTGCCAGCAGCCAAGACTACAGCCGCGGGCAGCCCCAGCATTTT. It translates to CASSQDYSRGQPQHF.

Sample share makes this clonotype medium-sized. The DNA for the CDR3 is TGCGCCAGCAGCCAAGACTACTACAATGAGCAGTTCTTC. It encodes CASSQDYYNEQFF. The J gene is TRBJ2-1, the V gene TRBV4-1; D is unresolved. The CDR3 totals 13 residues. Germline loops: CDR1 MGHRA, CDR2 YSYEKL. The V end was cut by 0 bases, the J end by 3 bases, with 3 bases between.

This clonotype was detected many times. The chain combines TRBV7-9 with TRBJ2-1; a possible D gene is TRBD1 (6 bases). Trimming stripped 3 bases from V and 8 bases from J, with 14 bases between. This CDR3 is 14 amino acids long. Germline V CDR1 and CDR2: SEHNR, FQNEAQ (reference sequence). For the CDR3, the DNA is TGTGCCAGCAGCTTCTTTGTGGGGGCGGATGAGCAGTTCTTC. Its protein is CASSFFVGADEQFF.

This clonotype has a count of ten or more. The chain joins TRBV27 to TRBJ1-6, with D uncertain. This CDR3 is 14 amino acids long. Germline assignment: CDR1 MNHEY and CDR2 SMNVEV (reference sequence). V was pared by 6 bases and J by 7 bases, with 13 bases between. CDR3 region: CASSLGWGNSPLHF. CDR3 bases: TGTGCCAGCAGCCTCGGATGGGGAAATTCACCCCTCCACTTT.